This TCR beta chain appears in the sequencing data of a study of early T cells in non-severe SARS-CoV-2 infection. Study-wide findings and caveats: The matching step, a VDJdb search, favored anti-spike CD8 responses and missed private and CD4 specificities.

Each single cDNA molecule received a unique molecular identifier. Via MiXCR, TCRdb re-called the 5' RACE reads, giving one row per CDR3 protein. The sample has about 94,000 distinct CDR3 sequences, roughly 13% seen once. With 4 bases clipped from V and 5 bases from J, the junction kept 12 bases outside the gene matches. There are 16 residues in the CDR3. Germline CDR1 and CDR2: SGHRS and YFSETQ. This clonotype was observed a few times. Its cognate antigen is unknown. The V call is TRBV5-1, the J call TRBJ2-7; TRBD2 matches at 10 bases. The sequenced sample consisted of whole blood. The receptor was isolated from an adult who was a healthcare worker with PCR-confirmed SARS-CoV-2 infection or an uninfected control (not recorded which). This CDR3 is CASSPSSSGGVNEQYF. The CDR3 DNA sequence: TGCGCCAGCAGCCCATCCTCTAGCGGGGGCGTCAACGAGCAGTACTTC. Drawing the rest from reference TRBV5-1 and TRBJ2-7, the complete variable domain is KAGVTQTPRYLIKTRGQQVTLSCSPISGHRSVSWYQQTPGQGLQFLFEYFSETQRNKGNFPGRFSGRQFSNSRSEMNVSTLELGDSALYLCASSPSSSGGVNEQYFGPGTRLTVT.